Following are 11 T cell receptor beta chains from one sample sequenced in a study of blood T cell repertoires in COVID-19. Clones were read by immunoSEQ multiplex PCR, and TCRdb kept only the in-frame ones, dropping some. The sample shows about 74,000 clones, approximately 88% of them seen only once. The sequenced sample was peripheral blood. These receptors were obtained from a woman aged 80 or over with acute or convalescent COVID-19.

The chain has TRBV7-9 and TRBJ2-7; 8 positions agree with TRBD1. Germline loops: CDR1 SEHNR, CDR2 FQNEAQ (reference sequence). The CDR3 is 16 amino acids. With 6 bases clipped from V and 1 base from J, the junction kept 11 bases outside the gene matches. The CDR3 DNA reads as TGTGCCAGCAGTTCGACCGGGACAGGTTTTTCCTACGAGCAGTACTTC. Amino acid sequence: CASSSTGTGFSYEQYF.

The chain joins TRBV18 to TRBJ2-7, with 8 positions matching TRBD1. The germline gives CDR1 KGHSH, CDR2 LQKENI. V lost 1 base, J lost 2 bases, and 10 bases stayed unmatched. There are 17 residues in the CDR3. CDR3: CASSPRPRDRPPYEQYF. CDR3 sequence (DNA): TGTGCCAGCTCACCACGACCCCGGGACAGGCCCCCCTACGAGCAGTACTTC.

The chain employs TRBV6-1 and TRBJ2-7, with D perhaps matching TRBD1 (6 bases). The germline CDR1 and CDR2 sequences are MNHNS and SASEGT. V shed 2 bases and J shed 6 bases, with 14 bases lying between them. CDR3 length: 14 amino acids. The CDR3 loop reads CASSERTGKGEQYF. In DNA, the CDR3 is TGTGCCAGCAGTGAACGAACAGGGAAGGGCGAGCAGTACTTC.

The chain joins TRBV15 to TRBJ1-5; D is unclear. Germline V gives CDR1 LNHNV, CDR2 YYDKDF (reference sequence). The germline V and J ends were trimmed by 0 bases and 0 bases, with 6 bases remaining between them. The CDR3 loop spans 15 amino acids. The CDR3 reads CATSREEYSNQPQHF. The CDR3 nucleotides are TGTGCCACCAGCAGAGAAGAGTATAGCAATCAGCCCCAGCATTTT.

V usage is TRBV11-1 and J usage is TRBJ2-7; a possible D gene is TRBD1 (5 bases). This CDR3 has 14 residues. Germline V gene lookup returns CDR1 SGHAT and CDR2 FQDESV (reference sequence). The V and J ends lost 2 bases and 0 bases respectively, with 8 bases between them. Written as DNA, the CDR3 is TGTGCCAGCAGCTTAACGACAGCCTCCTACGAGCAGTACTTC. Protein product: CASSLTTASYEQYF.

This chain links TRBV19 with TRBJ1-4, with D perhaps matching TRBD1 (5 bases). CDR1 and CDR2 from the germline V gene are LNHDA and SQIVND (reference sequence). The CDR3 is 14 amino acids. V was pared by 8 bases and J by 5 bases, with 15 bases between. CDR3 nucleotides: TGTGCCAGTGGACCAGGGTGGGTCAATGAAAAACTGTTTTTT. Translated, it gives CASGPGWVNEKLFF.

The chain combines TRBV5-6 with TRBJ2-7; D is perhaps TRBD1 (5 bases). V was shortened by 6 bases and J by 3 bases, with 19 bases between the two germline ends. The germline V gene encodes CDR1 SGHDT and CDR2 YYEEEE. The CDR3 has 15 amino acids. Here the CDR3 reads CASTISSGNFYEQYF. The DNA for the CDR3 is TGTGCCAGCACCATCAGCTCAGGGAATTTCTACGAGCAGTACTTC.

The chain links TRBV5-1 to TRBJ1-2; no clear D gene. The CDR3 is 14 amino acids. CDR1 is SGHRS and CDR2 is YFSETQ in the germline V gene. V was clipped by 4 bases and J by 2 bases, with 12 bases between them. The CDR3 loop reads CASSREAANYGYTF. CDR3 nucleotide sequence: TGCGCCAGCAGCCGGGAGGCCGCCAACTATGGCTACACCTTC.

The sample holds a few counts of this clone. The rearrangement joins TRBV5-6 to TRBJ2-7, with D perhaps TRBD2 (6 bases). V gave up 4 bases and J gave up 2 bases, with 10 bases separating them. Germline V gene lookup returns CDR1 SGHDT and CDR2 YYEEEE. This CDR3 has 13 amino acids. The CDR3 here is CASSRTSTYEQYF. The DNA of the CDR3 is TGTGCCAGCAGCCGTACTAGCACCTACGAGCAGTACTTC.

The chain has TRBV6-7 and TRBJ2-3; D gene ambiguous. TRBV6-7 is reported as an ORF; its role is uncertain. Deletions cut 0 bases from V and 1 base from J, with 5 bases between. The CDR3 totals 14 residues. The CDR3 nucleotides read TGTGCCAGCAGTTACTCGCGTTGCACAGATACGCAGTATTTT. Protein sequence: CASSYSRCTDTQYF.

The chain uses TRBV9 and TRBJ2-2, with a possible D match to TRBD1 (6 bases). The CDR3 spans 17 residues. Trimming took 0 bases from V and 1 from J, leaving 13 bases between them. Germline CDR1 SGDLS, CDR2 YYNGEE. CDR3 amino acids: CASSVADRKQNTGELFF. The CDR3 DNA reads as TGTGCCAGCAGCGTAGCCGACAGGAAACAGAACACCGGGGAGCTGTTTTTT.